Detailed here is one T cell receptor beta chain. Its antigen is currently unknown. MiXCR, applied by TCRdb to the RACE reads, yields one record per CDR3 protein. The repertoire holds 89,000 or so distinct CDR3 sequences, with about 8% as singletons. This record belongs to a study of human T cells and chemical hapten exposure. Overall study results and limits: Significantly more large CDR3 similarity clusters were formed by expanded TCRs than by controls. Counts of TCRs above 1 in 1000 frequency stayed unchanged with DPC sensitization.

Regarding time point: pre-sensitization, week 0. Treatment noted: therapeutic diphenylcyclopropenone sensitization with weekly scalp DPC. Samples of blood were obtained prior to the application of each patch test. Extraction of total RNA was performed on unfractionated whole blood. There are 16 residues in the CDR3. V was cut by 0 bases and J by 3 bases, with 14 bases left in between. The V gene's germline CDR1 is MDHEN and CDR2 SYDVKM. This chain links TRBV28 with TRBJ1-2; no clear D. The receptor's source is a middle-aged man with alopecia areata. Some clones in this sample may be carry-over from other donors' samples. The sequenced sample was whole blood, obtained in connection with sensitization to the hapten diphenylcyclopropenone (DPC). The CDR3: CASSLWEPIMDYGYTF. The CDR3, as DNA: TGTGCCAGCAGTTTATGGGAACCAATTATGGACTATGGCTACACCTTC.